The rows below give T cell receptor beta chains drawn from one sample of a study of cytomegalovirus exposure and HLA in healthy donors. Clones were sequenced by immunoSEQ multiplex PCR, and TCRdb holds only the in-frame ones, with some missing. This sample has 90,000 to 110,000 clones; under 85% occur once, and the top ten carry around 8.1%. Sequenced: PBMCs. Receptors originate from a man in his forties in good health and CMV-seronegative. Each CDR3 is given with its conserved first and last residue. The D gene is left open where the match is weak. Some rows mark clone size as missing; the rest say once, few, many or name a class of expanded clone.

V gene: TRBV14; clone size: -; J gene: TRBJ1-2; D gene: -; CDR3 DNA: TGTGCCAGCAGCCAGTCCGCGGCTCACTATGGCTACACCTTC; CDR3 protein: CASSQSAAHYGYTF
V gene: TRBV29-1; clone size: -; J gene: TRBJ2-7; D gene: -; CDR3 DNA: TGCAGCGTTTCCGGGGGAGGTCGGGTCGAGCAGTACTTC; CDR3 protein: CSVSGGGRVEQYF
V gene: TRBV5-4; clone size: -; J gene: TRBJ2-3; D gene: TRBD2; CDR3 DNA: TGTGCCAGCAGCCCGACTAGCGGGGGGAACACAGATACGCAGTATTTT; CDR3 protein: CASSPTSGGNTDTQYF
V gene: TRBV7-9; clone size: -; J gene: TRBJ1-2; D gene: -; CDR3 DNA: TGTGCCAGCAGCGAGGACTTGTCTAACTATGGCTACACCTTC; CDR3 protein: CASSEDLSNYGYTF
V gene: TRBV5-6; clone size: -; J gene: TRBJ2-7; D gene: TRBD1; CDR3 DNA: TGTGCCAGCAGCCCGGGACAGGGCTTCGGCGAGCAGTACTTC; CDR3 protein: CASSPGQGFGEQYF
V gene: TRBV4-3; clone size: -; J gene: TRBJ1-4; D gene: TRBD1; CDR3 DNA: TGCGCCAGCAGCCAAGGACAGGGAGGAGAAAAACTGTTTTTT; CDR3 protein: CASSQGQGGEKLFF
V gene: TRBV4-3; clone size: few; J gene: TRBJ1-1; D gene: -; CDR3 DNA: TGCGCCAGCAGCCAAGAGGTGCCAGGGGATTGGAACACTGAAGCTTTCTTT; CDR3 protein: CASSQEVPGDWNTEAFF
V gene: TRBV7-2; clone size: few; J gene: TRBJ2-1; D gene: TRBD1; CDR3 DNA: TGTGCCAGCAGCTTTGGACAGGGTGCCCACAATGAGCAGTTCTTC; CDR3 protein: CASSFGQGAHNEQFF
V gene: TRBV6-9; clone size: -; J gene: TRBJ2-3; D gene: TRBD2; CDR3 DNA: TGTGCCAGCTGGGGGACGACGGGGGGGCCCACAGATACGCAGTATTTT; CDR3 protein: CASWGTTGGPTDTQYF
V gene: TRBV6-1; clone size: -; J gene: TRBJ2-7; D gene: -; CDR3 DNA: TGTGCCAGCACGCCCGTTGGGAGCTCCTACGAGCAGTACTTC; CDR3 protein: CASTPVGSSYEQYF
V gene: TRBV19; clone size: -; J gene: TRBJ2-2; D gene: TRBD1; CDR3 DNA: TGTGCCAGTAGGAGAGGACAGGGGGGGACCGGGGAGCTGTTTTTT; CDR3 protein: CASRRGQGGTGELFF
V gene: TRBV28; clone size: -; J gene: TRBJ2-7; D gene: -; CDR3 DNA: TGTGCCAGCAGCCCACCCTCCCTCAGGGCTTTCAGCGAGCAGTACTTC; CDR3 protein: CASSPPSLRAFSEQYF
V gene: TRBV11-2; clone size: -; J gene: TRBJ1-3; D gene: TRBD1; CDR3 DNA: TGTGCCAGCAGCTTACCAGGGACAGGATCCTCTGGAAACACCATATATTTT; CDR3 protein: CASSLPGTGSSGNTIYF
V gene: TRBV5-6; clone size: -; J gene: TRBJ1-1; D gene: -; CDR3 DNA: TGTGCCAGCAGCTTGGGGATAGGGGGGGCGCGCACTGAAGCTTTCTTT; CDR3 protein: CASSLGIGGARTEAFF
V gene: TRBV5-1; clone size: -; J gene: TRBJ1-2; D gene: -; CDR3 DNA: TGCGCCAGCAGCTTGGGGACAGAATATGGCTACACCTTC; CDR3 protein: CASSLGTEYGYTF
V gene: TRBV6-5; clone size: -; J gene: TRBJ2-5; D gene: -; CDR3 DNA: TGTGCCAGCCGGGACACCAATCAAGAGACCCAGTACTTC; CDR3 protein: CASRDTNQETQYF
V gene: TRBV15; clone size: -; J gene: TRBJ1-1; D gene: -; CDR3 DNA: TGTGCCACCAGCCTCGTCCGGGGAGCAGCTTTCTTT; CDR3 protein: CATSLVRGAAFF
V gene: TRBV5-1; clone size: -; J gene: TRBJ2-1; D gene: TRBD2; CDR3 DNA: TGCGCCAGCAGCTTGGGGTCTGGGACTAGCGGCCACAATGAGCAGTTCTTC; CDR3 protein: CASSLGSGTSGHNEQFF
V gene: TRBV25-1; clone size: -; J gene: TRBJ2-7; D gene: -; CDR3 DNA: TGTGCCAGCAGTGTATCACCTATCAGGGAAGCCTACGAGCAGTACTTC; CDR3 protein: CASSVSPIREAYEQYF
V gene: TRBV2; clone size: once; J gene: TRBJ2-7; D gene: TRBD2; CDR3 DNA: TGTGCCAGCAGCCTAGCGGAAACTGTCTCCTACGAGCAGTACTTC; CDR3 protein: CASSLAETVSYEQYF
V gene: TRBV6-1; clone size: -; J gene: TRBJ2-5; D gene: -; CDR3 DNA: TGTGCCAGCAGAGAATCGACAGGGACTCAGACCCAGTACTTC; CDR3 protein: CASRESTGTQTQYF
V gene: TRBV18; clone size: -; J gene: TRBJ2-7; D gene: TRBD1; CDR3 DNA: TGTGCCAGCTCACCACCGGGACAGGGCTACGAGCAGTACTTC; CDR3 protein: CASSPPGQGYEQYF
V gene: TRBV12-5; clone size: -; J gene: TRBJ2-7; D gene: -; CDR3 DNA: TGTGCTAGTGGTTTGGTCCTAGATGAGCAGTACTTC; CDR3 protein: CASGLVLDEQYF
V gene: TRBV10-3; clone size: few; J gene: TRBJ2-6; D gene: -; CDR3 DNA: TGTGCCATCACCCGGGGATCAACAGCGGGGGCCAACGTCCTGACTTTC; CDR3 protein: CAITRGSTAGANVLTF
V gene: TRBV29-1; clone size: -; J gene: TRBJ1-2; D gene: TRBD1; CDR3 DNA: TGCAGCGTTGAAGATCGGGACAGACACTATGGCTACACCTTC; CDR3 protein: CSVEDRDRHYGYTF
V gene: TRBV13; clone size: -; J gene: TRBJ1-6; D gene: -; CDR3 DNA: TGTGCCAGCAGCTCATCACAGGGAAGAAATTCACCCCTCCACTTT; CDR3 protein: CASSSSQGRNSPLHF
V gene: TRBV6-5; clone size: -; J gene: TRBJ1-1; D gene: TRBD1; CDR3 DNA: TGTGCCAGCAGTTACTCGAACGCGGACAGGGATACTGAAGCTTTCTTT; CDR3 protein: CASSYSNADRDTEAFF
V gene: TRBV2; clone size: few; J gene: TRBJ2-2; D gene: -; CDR3 DNA: TGTGCTTCTCACCCCTCAGGATTCGGGGAGCTGTTTTTT; CDR3 protein: CASHPSGFGELFF
V gene: TRBV25-1; clone size: -; J gene: TRBJ1-1; D gene: -; CDR3 DNA: TGTGCCAGCAGTGAAGGCGGGTCCCCTGAAGCTTTCTTT; CDR3 protein: CASSEGGSPEAFF
V gene: TRBV6-5; clone size: -; J gene: TRBJ1-2; D gene: -; CDR3 DNA: TGTGCCAGCAGTTACTCCCCGGGGATAAACTATGGCTACACCTTC; CDR3 protein: CASSYSPGINYGYTF
V gene: TRBV2; clone size: -; J gene: TRBJ2-7; D gene: TRBD2; CDR3 DNA: TGTGCCAGCAGTGCCGTGGCGGGGGGACCTGTCGAGCAGTACTTC; CDR3 protein: CASSAVAGGPVEQYF
V gene: TRBV7-6; clone size: -; J gene: TRBJ1-6; D gene: -; CDR3 DNA: TGTGCCAGCAACCCGCCCCAGATCCGTTCACCCCTCCACTTT; CDR3 protein: CASNPPQIRSPLHF
V gene: TRBV28; clone size: -; J gene: TRBJ2-7; D gene: TRBD1; CDR3 DNA: TGTGCCAGCAGTCCCCCCGGGACAGTCGCCTACGAGCAGTACTTC; CDR3 protein: CASSPPGTVAYEQYF
V gene: TRBV7-2; clone size: few; J gene: TRBJ2-3; D gene: -; CDR3 DNA: TGTGCCAGCAGCGATATAGCGTATACGCAGTATTTT; CDR3 protein: CASSDIAYTQYF
V gene: TRBV5-1; clone size: -; J gene: TRBJ2-5; D gene: TRBD2; CDR3 DNA: TGCGCCAGCAGCTCGACGGGACTAGCGGGGGTTGAGACCCAGTACTTC; CDR3 protein: CASSSTGLAGVETQYF
V gene: TRBV4-3; clone size: few; J gene: TRBJ2-5; D gene: TRBD2; CDR3 DNA: TGCGCCAGCAGCCAAGACGGGAGGGAGACCCACCAAGAGACCCAGTACTTC; CDR3 protein: CASSQDGRETHQETQYF
V gene: TRBV6-5; clone size: -; J gene: TRBJ2-7; D gene: -; CDR3 DNA: TGTGCCAGCGGACGGGGGGCGTCCTACGAGCAGTACTTC; CDR3 protein: CASGRGASYEQYF
V gene: TRBV2; clone size: -; J gene: TRBJ1-2; D gene: -; CDR3 DNA: TGTGCCAGCCCGGTGGCAGGGTTTACCTATGGCTACACCTTC; CDR3 protein: CASPVAGFTYGYTF
V gene: TRBV27; clone size: -; J gene: TRBJ2-2; D gene: TRBD2; CDR3 DNA: TGTGCCAGCAGTTTAAGGCTAGCGGGTACCGGGGAGCTGTTTTTT; CDR3 protein: CASSLRLAGTGELFF
V gene: TRBV9; clone size: -; J gene: TRBJ2-2; D gene: TRBD1; CDR3 DNA: TGTGCCAGCAGCAGGCCGACAGGGGGTATTGGCACCGGGGAGCTGTTTTTT; CDR3 protein: CASSRPTGGIGTGELFF
V gene: TRBV13; clone size: -; J gene: TRBJ2-1; D gene: TRBD1; CDR3 DNA: TGTGCCTCCTCGACCGGGACAGGGGGGAATGAGCAGTTCTTC; CDR3 protein: CASSTGTGGNEQFF
V gene: TRBV4-1; clone size: -; J gene: TRBJ2-1; D gene: TRBD2; CDR3 DNA: TGCGCCAGCAGCCAAGAGGGGCTAGCGGGGGGGCGAGAGCAGTTCTTC; CDR3 protein: CASSQEGLAGGREQFF
V gene: TRBV11-2; clone size: -; J gene: TRBJ2-7; D gene: -; CDR3 DNA: TGTGCCAGCAGCTTGCGAAGAAGCTACGAGCAGTACTTC; CDR3 protein: CASSLRRSYEQYF
V gene: TRBV7-8; clone size: -; J gene: TRBJ1-1; D gene: -; CDR3 DNA: TGTGCCAGCAGCTTAAGCGTAGGGGCTAACACTGAAGCTTTCTTT; CDR3 protein: CASSLSVGANTEAFF
V gene: TRBV9; clone size: once; J gene: TRBJ1-5; D gene: TRBD1; CDR3 DNA: TGTGCCAGCGGTTCCCAGGGGGCGGATCAGCCCCAGCATTTT; CDR3 protein: CASGSQGADQPQHF
V gene: TRBV4-3; clone size: -; J gene: TRBJ1-2; D gene: -; CDR3 DNA: TGCGCCAGCAGCCAGACGACAGCGTTAGGCTATGGCTACACCTTC; CDR3 protein: CASSQTTALGYGYTF
V gene: TRBV19; clone size: -; J gene: TRBJ2-1; D gene: -; CDR3 DNA: TGTGCCAGTAGTACAACGACTTACAATGAGCAGTTCTTC; CDR3 protein: CASSTTTYNEQFF
V gene: TRBV12-1; clone size: -; J gene: TRBJ2-2; D gene: -; CDR3 DNA: TGTGCCAGCAGGGACTCGCGGGGCACGAACACCGGGGAGCTGTTTTTT; CDR3 protein: CASRDSRGTNTGELFF
V gene: TRBV19; clone size: -; J gene: TRBJ1-2; D gene: TRBD1; CDR3 DNA: TGTGCCAGTAGTGAAAGACAGGGTTCGTATGGCTACACCTTC; CDR3 protein: CASSERQGSYGYTF
V gene: TRBV13; clone size: few; J gene: TRBJ2-1; D gene: TRBD2; CDR3 DNA: TGTGCCAGCAGCTTCGGCGGGGGGGCTTCCTACAATGAGCAGTTCTTC; CDR3 protein: CASSFGGGASYNEQFF
V gene: TRBV28; clone size: -; J gene: TRBJ1-5; D gene: -; CDR3 DNA: TGTGCCAGCAGAAACGCTCGACAGGGCAATCAGCCCCAGCATTTT; CDR3 protein: CASRNARQGNQPQHF
V gene: TRBV13; clone size: once; J gene: TRBJ2-2; D gene: TRBD1; CDR3 DNA: TGTGCCAGCAGTAATACCCTTTTTGACAGGGGTGGAACCGGGGAGCTGTTTTTT; CDR3 protein: CASSNTLFDRGGTGELFF
V gene: TRBV5-4; clone size: -; J gene: TRBJ1-6; D gene: TRBD1; CDR3 DNA: TGTGCCAGCAGCATAACCGACAGGGCCCTCCACTTT; CDR3 protein: CASSITDRALHF
V gene: TRBV7-9; clone size: -; J gene: TRBJ1-2; D gene: TRBD1; CDR3 DNA: TGTGCCAGCAGCGCCCCGACAGGGTTGGGGAACTATGGCTACACCTTC; CDR3 protein: CASSAPTGLGNYGYTF
V gene: TRBV4-1; clone size: -; J gene: TRBJ2-7; D gene: -; CDR3 DNA: TGCGCCAGCAGCCAAGAGGCTACAGGGGGGGACTACGAGCAGTACTTC; CDR3 protein: CASSQEATGGDYEQYF
V gene: TRBV27; clone size: once; J gene: TRBJ1-6; D gene: TRBD1; CDR3 DNA: TGTGCCAGCAGTTTACTGACAGGGTCCAATTCACCCCTCCACTTT; CDR3 protein: CASSLLTGSNSPLHF
V gene: TRBV5-1; clone size: once; J gene: TRBJ2-3; D gene: TRBD2; CDR3 DNA: TGCGCCAGCAGCCAGAGCGGGGTCGGAACAGATACGCAGTATTTT; CDR3 protein: CASSQSGVGTDTQYF
V gene: TRBV5-1; clone size: -; J gene: TRBJ1-4; D gene: -; CDR3 DNA: TGCGCCAGCAGCTTCAGCGATCCTGGGGAAAAACTGTTTTTT; CDR3 protein: CASSFSDPGEKLFF
V gene: TRBV19; clone size: -; J gene: TRBJ2-2; D gene: -; CDR3 DNA: TGTGCCAGTAACTTGGACGCTGGGACTGGGAACACCGGGGAGCTGTTTTTT; CDR3 protein: CASNLDAGTGNTGELFF
V gene: TRBV7-9; clone size: -; J gene: TRBJ1-6; D gene: -; CDR3 DNA: TGTGCCAGCAACGACCAGGGGAATAATTCACCCCTCCACTTT; CDR3 protein: CASNDQGNNSPLHF